Given below is one TCR beta chain in context. The entry originates in a study of control samples from healthy donors and cancer patients. Sequencing was performed with immunoSEQ multiplex PCR; in TCRdb, only in-frame clones are kept and a portion is missing. The sample contains around 130,000 clones, around nine tenths of which appear only once. Trimming took 3 bases from V and 2 from J, leaving 7 bases between them. This CDR3 has 13 amino acids. Germline values: CDR1 WNHNN, CDR2 SYGVQD (reference sequence). The sequence was obtained from a man aged 25 to 40 in good health. Sequenced sample: blood. The chain combines TRBV10-1 with TRBJ1-1, with unresolved D. Here the CDR3 DNA reads TGCGCCAGCAGTGATTTGACAAACACTGAAGCTTTCTTT. The encoded protein is CASSDLTNTEAFF.